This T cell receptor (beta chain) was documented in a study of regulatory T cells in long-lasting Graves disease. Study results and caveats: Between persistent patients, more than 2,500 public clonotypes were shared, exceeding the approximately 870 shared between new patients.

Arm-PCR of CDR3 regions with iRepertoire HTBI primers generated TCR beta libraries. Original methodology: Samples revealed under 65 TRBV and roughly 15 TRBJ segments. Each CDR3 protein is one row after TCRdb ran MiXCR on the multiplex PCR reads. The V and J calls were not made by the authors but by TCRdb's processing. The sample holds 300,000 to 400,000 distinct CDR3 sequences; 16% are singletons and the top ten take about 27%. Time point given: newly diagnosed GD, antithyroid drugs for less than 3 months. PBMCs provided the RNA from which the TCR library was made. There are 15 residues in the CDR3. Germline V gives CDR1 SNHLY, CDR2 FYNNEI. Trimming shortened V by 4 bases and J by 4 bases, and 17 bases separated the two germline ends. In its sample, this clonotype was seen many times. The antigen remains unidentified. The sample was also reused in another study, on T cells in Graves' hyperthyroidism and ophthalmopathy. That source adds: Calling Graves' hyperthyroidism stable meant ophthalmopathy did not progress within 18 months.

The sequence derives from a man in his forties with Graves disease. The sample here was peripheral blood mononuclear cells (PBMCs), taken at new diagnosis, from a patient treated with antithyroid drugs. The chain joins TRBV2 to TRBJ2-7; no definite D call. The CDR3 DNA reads TGTGCCAGCAGTGCACGCCACAGCCTGGGGTACGAGCAGTACTTC. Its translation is CASSARHSLGYEQYF.